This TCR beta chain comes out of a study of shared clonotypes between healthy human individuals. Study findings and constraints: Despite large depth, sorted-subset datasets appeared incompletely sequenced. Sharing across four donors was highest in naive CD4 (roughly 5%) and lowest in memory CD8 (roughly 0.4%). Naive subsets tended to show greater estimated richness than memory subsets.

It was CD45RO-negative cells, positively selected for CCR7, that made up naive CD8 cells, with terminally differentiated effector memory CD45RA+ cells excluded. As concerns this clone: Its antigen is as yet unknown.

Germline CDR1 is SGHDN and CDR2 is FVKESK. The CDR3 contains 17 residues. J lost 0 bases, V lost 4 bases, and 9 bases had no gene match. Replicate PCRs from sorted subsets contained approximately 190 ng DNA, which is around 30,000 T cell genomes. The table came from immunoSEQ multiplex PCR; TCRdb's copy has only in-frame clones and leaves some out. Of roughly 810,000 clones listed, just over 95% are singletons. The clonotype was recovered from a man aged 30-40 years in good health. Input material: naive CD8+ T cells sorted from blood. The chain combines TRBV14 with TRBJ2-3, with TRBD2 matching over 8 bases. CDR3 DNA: TGTGCCAGCAGCCTAGGACTAGCTGCCACTAGCACAGATACGCAGTATTTT. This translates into CASSLGLAATSTDTQYF.